The rows below give T cell receptor beta chains drawn from one sample of a study of blood T cell repertoires in COVID-19. Some clones are missing from TCRdb's copy, which holds only in-frame ones; the method was immunoSEQ multiplex PCR. The table records 100,000 or so clones, over 80% of them present only once. The sequencing sample was made of peripheral blood. These receptors were taken from a man older than 75 with acute or convalescent COVID-19. The CDR3 runs from the conserved cysteine through the conserved F or W. A D gene is named only where the DNA matches it firmly. Clone size is given for some rows only: seen once, a few or many times, or a class if the clone is expanded.

v_call: TRBV19
j_call: TRBJ2-2
d_call: TRBD2
clone_size: -
cdr3_nt: TGTGCCAGCCGAGGCGAAAAAATAGCGGGAGGCGCCGGGGAGCTGTTTTTT
cdr3_aa: CASRGEKIAGGAGELFF

v_call: TRBV28
j_call: TRBJ1-3
d_call: -
clone_size: -
cdr3_nt: TGTGCCAGCAGTTCAAGTCGCGGGGTGCCTGGAAACACCATATATTTT
cdr3_aa: CASSSSRGVPGNTIYF

v_call: TRBV6-5
j_call: TRBJ2-2
d_call: -
clone_size: -
cdr3_nt: TGTGCCAGCAGTTATAACCAGGGGAAGAAGACCGGGGAGCTGTTTTTT
cdr3_aa: CASSYNQGKKTGELFF

v_call: TRBV18
j_call: TRBJ1-2
d_call: TRBD1
clone_size: -
cdr3_nt: TGTGCCAGCTCAGACTGGACAGGGAGAAATGGCTACACCTTC
cdr3_aa: CASSDWTGRNGYTF

v_call: TRBV7-2
j_call: TRBJ1-2
d_call: -
clone_size: -
cdr3_nt: TGTGCCAGCAGCTTAGATTGGAGGCCCAACTATGGCTACACCTTC
cdr3_aa: CASSLDWRPNYGYTF

v_call: TRBV21-1
j_call: TRBJ2-1
d_call: -
clone_size: -
cdr3_nt: TGTGCCAGCAGCACGACCTCATGGGGGGTGGTCAATGAGCAGTTCTTC
cdr3_aa: CASSTTSWGVVNEQFF

v_call: TRBV7-2
j_call: TRBJ1-1
d_call: -
clone_size: once
cdr3_nt: TGTGCCAGCAGCTTAGTTCGGAGCACTGAAGCTTTCTTT
cdr3_aa: CASSLVRSTEAFF

v_call: TRBV7-2
j_call: TRBJ1-6
d_call: TRBD1
clone_size: -
cdr3_nt: TGTGCCAGCAGCTTCCGGGACAGAAAAAATTCACCCCTCCACTTT
cdr3_aa: CASSFRDRKNSPLHF

v_call: TRBV9
j_call: TRBJ2-1
d_call: -
clone_size: once
cdr3_nt: TGTGCCAGCAGTCTCGAGGGAGGCGATGAGCAGTTCTTC
cdr3_aa: CASSLEGGDEQFF

v_call: TRBV6-2/TRBV6-3
j_call: TRBJ2-5
d_call: -
clone_size: few
cdr3_nt: TGTGCCAGCAGTTACTGGCCTCAACCACCCCAAGAGACCCAGTACTTC
cdr3_aa: CASSYWPQPPQETQYF

v_call: TRBV19
j_call: TRBJ1-2
d_call: -
clone_size: -
cdr3_nt: TGTGCCAGTAGTTCCGGGAGTCATGGCTACACCTTC
cdr3_aa: CASSSGSHGYTF

v_call: TRBV6-5
j_call: TRBJ2-3
d_call: TRBD1
clone_size: -
cdr3_nt: TGTGCCAGCAGTACAGGGGTGCGGGCAGATACGCAGTATTTT
cdr3_aa: CASSTGVRADTQYF

v_call: TRBV11-2
j_call: TRBJ1-2
d_call: TRBD1
clone_size: once
cdr3_nt: TGTGCCAGCAGCCCGGGGGACAGAATTTCCTATGGCTACACCTTC
cdr3_aa: CASSPGDRISYGYTF

v_call: TRBV6-2/TRBV6-3
j_call: TRBJ1-1
d_call: -
clone_size: -
cdr3_nt: TGTGCCAGCAGTTACCTTGAAGAAAGGGGTTTCGCTTTCTTT
cdr3_aa: CASSYLEERGFAFF

v_call: TRBV11-2
j_call: TRBJ2-1
d_call: -
clone_size: few
cdr3_nt: TGTGCCAGCAGCTTAGGAGCGTCCCCCGGGAATGAGCAGTTCTTC
cdr3_aa: CASSLGASPGNEQFF

v_call: TRBV6-5
j_call: TRBJ2-1
d_call: TRBD2
clone_size: once
cdr3_nt: TGTGCCAGCAGCAGGGCGGGAGGGCCATGGAATGAGCAGTTCTTC
cdr3_aa: CASSRAGGPWNEQFF

v_call: TRBV28
j_call: TRBJ2-7
d_call: TRBD2
clone_size: -
cdr3_nt: TGTGCCAGCAGGCCGGGACTAGCGGGAGCCGAGCAGTACTTC
cdr3_aa: CASRPGLAGAEQYF

v_call: TRBV7-2
j_call: TRBJ2-7
d_call: -
clone_size: -
cdr3_nt: TGTGCCAGCAGCCAACGAAAACAGGAGTCCTACGAGCAGTACTTC
cdr3_aa: CASSQRKQESYEQYF

v_call: TRBV6-2/TRBV6-3
j_call: TRBJ2-5
d_call: TRBD2
clone_size: -
cdr3_nt: TGTGCCAGCAGTCAAAGGACTAGCGGGAACAAAGAGACCCAGTACTTC
cdr3_aa: CASSQRTSGNKETQYF

v_call: TRBV30
j_call: TRBJ2-5
d_call: TRBD2
clone_size: few
cdr3_nt: TGTGCCTGGAGTTTAATAGCGGGGGGGCGTGAGACCCAGTACTTC
cdr3_aa: CAWSLIAGGRETQYF

v_call: TRBV4-3
j_call: TRBJ2-7
d_call: -
clone_size: once
cdr3_nt: TGCGCCAGCAGCCAAGATAGCCGAAACTCCTACGAGCAGTACTTC
cdr3_aa: CASSQDSRNSYEQYF

v_call: TRBV30
j_call: TRBJ2-6
d_call: -
clone_size: -
cdr3_nt: TGTGCCTGGAGTCGTTGGGCAGGCGCCTCCTCTGGGGCCAACGTCCTGACTTTC
cdr3_aa: CAWSRWAGASSGANVLTF

v_call: TRBV9
j_call: TRBJ1-4
d_call: -
clone_size: once
cdr3_nt: TGTGCCAGCAACCGACAGAGTAATGAAAAACTGTTTTTT
cdr3_aa: CASNRQSNEKLFF

v_call: TRBV18
j_call: TRBJ1-1
d_call: -
clone_size: -
cdr3_nt: TGTGCCAGCTCCCCTCCACTTGAAAACACTGAAGCTTTCTTT
cdr3_aa: CASSPPLENTEAFF

v_call: TRBV14
j_call: TRBJ2-5
d_call: TRBD1
clone_size: -
cdr3_nt: TGTGCCAGCAGCCAAGCCAGGGGGATTCAAGAGACCCAGTACTTC
cdr3_aa: CASSQARGIQETQYF

v_call: TRBV11-2
j_call: TRBJ2-5
d_call: -
clone_size: once
cdr3_nt: TGTGCCAGCAGCTTAGCGGACAGTATCCTCCAAGAGACCCAGTACTTC
cdr3_aa: CASSLADSILQETQYF

v_call: TRBV3-1/TRBV3-2
j_call: TRBJ2-1
d_call: TRBD1
clone_size: -
cdr3_nt: TGTGCCAGCAGCCGAATACCGGGACAGGGTTACAATGAGCAGTTCTTC
cdr3_aa: CASSRIPGQGYNEQFF

v_call: TRBV12-3/TRBV12-4
j_call: TRBJ2-4
d_call: -
clone_size: once
cdr3_nt: TGTGCCAGCAGTTTCGGCAGGGGAGACATTCAGTACTTC
cdr3_aa: CASSFGRGDIQYF

v_call: TRBV19
j_call: TRBJ1-5
d_call: TRBD1
clone_size: -
cdr3_nt: TGTGCCAGTAGTGTCCGGGACAGGGTAGAGAGTCAGCCCCAGCATTTT
cdr3_aa: CASSVRDRVESQPQHF

v_call: TRBV7-9
j_call: TRBJ2-7
d_call: -
clone_size: -
cdr3_nt: TGTGCCAGCAGCTTAGATGGGGGCAGTGTCGAGCAGTACTTC
cdr3_aa: CASSLDGGSVEQYF

v_call: TRBV4-3
j_call: TRBJ2-7
d_call: -
clone_size: once
cdr3_nt: TGCGCCAGCAGCCAAGATGAGTCCTACGAGCAGTACTTC
cdr3_aa: CASSQDESYEQYF

v_call: TRBV6-5
j_call: TRBJ1-4
d_call: -
clone_size: -
cdr3_nt: TGTGCCAGCAAACGGGTCCCTCAAGAAAAACTGTTTTTT
cdr3_aa: CASKRVPQEKLFF

v_call: TRBV29-1
j_call: TRBJ1-5
d_call: TRBD1
clone_size: -
cdr3_nt: TGCAGCGTTGGGGACAGGGGGCAGAATCAGCCCCAGCATTTT
cdr3_aa: CSVGDRGQNQPQHF

v_call: TRBV9
j_call: TRBJ1-4
d_call: -
clone_size: -
cdr3_nt: TGTGCCAGCAGCGTAGGCCGGCGGACAGCCGATGAAAAACTGTTTTTT
cdr3_aa: CASSVGRRTADEKLFF

v_call: TRBV7-9
j_call: TRBJ2-1
d_call: TRBD1
clone_size: once
cdr3_nt: TGTGCCAGCAGCTCCCGACAGGGGATCAAGGATGAGCAGTTCTTC
cdr3_aa: CASSSRQGIKDEQFF

v_call: TRBV18
j_call: TRBJ2-1
d_call: TRBD2
clone_size: -
cdr3_nt: TGTGCCAGCTCACCACAAGGAGCCGGGACTAGCGGGAGACATGAGCAGTTCTTC
cdr3_aa: CASSPQGAGTSGRHEQFF

v_call: TRBV27
j_call: TRBJ2-7
d_call: -
clone_size: -
cdr3_nt: TGTGCCAGCAGTTTAGACAGGCCCGACTCCTACGAGCAGTACTTC
cdr3_aa: CASSLDRPDSYEQYF

v_call: TRBV7-9
j_call: TRBJ2-3
d_call: TRBD1
clone_size: -
cdr3_nt: TGTGCCAGCAGCGGTACAGGGGATTTAGATACGCAGTATTTT
cdr3_aa: CASSGTGDLDTQYF

v_call: TRBV7-2
j_call: TRBJ2-7
d_call: -
clone_size: -
cdr3_nt: TGTGCCAGCAGCCCACAGGGAAATTCCTACGAGCAGTACTTC
cdr3_aa: CASSPQGNSYEQYF

v_call: TRBV14
j_call: TRBJ1-2
d_call: -
clone_size: -
cdr3_nt: TGTGCCAGCAGGTATCACGGAGGGCATGGCTACACCTTC
cdr3_aa: CASRYHGGHGYTF

v_call: TRBV4-3
j_call: TRBJ2-6
d_call: -
clone_size: -
cdr3_nt: TGCGCCAGCAGCCAAGATAGTGCAGGGTCCGCTGGGGCCAACGTCCTGACTTTC
cdr3_aa: CASSQDSAGSAGANVLTF

v_call: TRBV10-1
j_call: TRBJ1-1
d_call: -
clone_size: few
cdr3_nt: TGCGCCAGCAGTGTTGGACAAGCAGGGGCCACTGAAGCTTTCTTT
cdr3_aa: CASSVGQAGATEAFF

v_call: TRBV6-5
j_call: TRBJ2-7
d_call: -
clone_size: -
cdr3_nt: TGTGCCAGCAGTACAGCCGCCTACGAGCAGTACTTC
cdr3_aa: CASSTAAYEQYF

v_call: TRBV5-4
j_call: TRBJ2-1
d_call: -
clone_size: -
cdr3_nt: TGTGCCAGCAGCTTGGTGACTGCTACCTACAATGAGCAGTTCTTC
cdr3_aa: CASSLVTATYNEQFF

v_call: TRBV24-1
j_call: TRBJ2-3
d_call: -
clone_size: once
cdr3_nt: TGTGCCACCAGTGACCTTGGGCAGCCTAGCACAGATACGCAGTATTTT
cdr3_aa: CATSDLGQPSTDTQYF

v_call: TRBV28
j_call: TRBJ2-6
d_call: TRBD1
clone_size: -
cdr3_nt: TGTGCCAGCAGTCTAACAGGGGCTGGGGCCAACGTCCTGACTTTC
cdr3_aa: CASSLTGAGANVLTF

v_call: TRBV25-1
j_call: TRBJ2-7
d_call: TRBD1
clone_size: -
cdr3_nt: TGTGCCAGCAGTCGGCAGGGGGTGGAGTACGAGCAGTACTTC
cdr3_aa: CASSRQGVEYEQYF

v_call: TRBV7-2
j_call: TRBJ2-5
d_call: TRBD2
clone_size: few
cdr3_nt: TGTGCCAGCAGCTGGGGGGGAGGGGAGACCCAGTACTTC
cdr3_aa: CASSWGGGETQYF

v_call: TRBV30
j_call: TRBJ1-2
d_call: TRBD1
clone_size: -
cdr3_nt: TGTGCCTGGAGTAAGGGACAGGGATATTCGGACTATGGCTACACCTTC
cdr3_aa: CAWSKGQGYSDYGYTF

v_call: TRBV30
j_call: TRBJ2-7
d_call: TRBD1
clone_size: once
cdr3_nt: TGTGCCTGGAGGCAGGGACAGAAATCCTACGAGCAGTACTTC
cdr3_aa: CAWRQGQKSYEQYF

v_call: TRBV28
j_call: TRBJ1-1
d_call: -
clone_size: -
cdr3_nt: TGTGCCAGCAGTGCTCCAGGACAGCTGGTTGAAGCTTTCTTT
cdr3_aa: CASSAPGQLVEAFF

v_call: TRBV7-8
j_call: TRBJ2-7
d_call: -
clone_size: -
cdr3_nt: TGTGCCAGCAGACCTTTCGGGACTTACGAGCAGTACTTC
cdr3_aa: CASRPFGTYEQYF

v_call: TRBV7-2
j_call: TRBJ1-4
d_call: -
clone_size: -
cdr3_nt: TGTGCCAGCAGCACGGTTCCCGGGGAACTGTTTTTT
cdr3_aa: CASSTVPGELFF

v_call: TRBV28
j_call: TRBJ2-7
d_call: -
clone_size: -
cdr3_nt: TGTGCCAGCCAGCGGGTCGGCTACGAGCAGTACTTC
cdr3_aa: CASQRVGYEQYF

v_call: TRBV3-1/TRBV3-2
j_call: TRBJ2-7
d_call: -
clone_size: -
cdr3_nt: TGTGCCAGCAGCCAAAGTAGAACCAACGAGCAGTACTTC
cdr3_aa: CASSQSRTNEQYF

v_call: TRBV27
j_call: TRBJ1-6
d_call: -
clone_size: -
cdr3_nt: TGTGCCAGCCATGGGGCGGTCAATTCACCCCTCCACTTT
cdr3_aa: CASHGAVNSPLHF

v_call: TRBV5-5
j_call: TRBJ1-1
d_call: -
clone_size: -
cdr3_nt: TGTGCCAGCAGCTCAACACACACAGGGACAACTGAAGCTTTCTTT
cdr3_aa: CASSSTHTGTTEAFF